This T cell receptor beta chain was documented in a study of blood T cell repertoires in COVID-19. At the level of the study: COVID-19 samples collected from the United States, Italy and Spain covered acute and convalescent phases. Sources were T cells, B-cell-depleted T cells, or PBMCs; the material itself was cDNA or gDNA.

TCRdb keeps only in-frame clones here, not all; method: immunoSEQ multiplex PCR. The sample holds some 400,000 clones; approximately 89% are singletons and the top ten take more than 0.85%. Germline trimming cut 4 bases from V and 3 bases from J; bases unmatched to any gene: 4. The V gene's germline CDR1 is MRHNA and CDR2 SNTAGT. The CDR3 contains 15 residues. Study members were between about 18 and 95 years old and lived in approximately 25 US regions. No more than 2 weeks before study entry, exposed participants had met a case of COVID-19. This TCR was recovered from a woman aged 35 to 49 who had been exposed to COVID-19. This sequence joins TRBV6-4 and TRBJ1-5; TRBD1 aligns across 9 bases. Sequencing was carried out using PBMCs or T cells enriched from blood (not recorded which). The CDR3 sequence is CASSVTGGINQPQHF. DNA for the CDR3: TGTGCCAGCAGTGTGACAGGGGGGATCAATCAGCCCCAGCATTTT.